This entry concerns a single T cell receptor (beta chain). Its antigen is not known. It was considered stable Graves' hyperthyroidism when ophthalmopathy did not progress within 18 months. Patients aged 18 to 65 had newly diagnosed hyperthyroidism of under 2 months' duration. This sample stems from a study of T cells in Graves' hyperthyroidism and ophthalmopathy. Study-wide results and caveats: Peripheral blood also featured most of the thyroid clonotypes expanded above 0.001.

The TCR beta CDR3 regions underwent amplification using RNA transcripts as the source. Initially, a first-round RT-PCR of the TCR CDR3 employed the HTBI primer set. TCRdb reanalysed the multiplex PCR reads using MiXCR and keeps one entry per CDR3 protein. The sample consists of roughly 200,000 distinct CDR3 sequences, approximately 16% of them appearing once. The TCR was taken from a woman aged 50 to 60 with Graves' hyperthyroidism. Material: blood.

The DNA for the CDR3 is TGTGCCAGCAGCTTCTCGGACAGCACAGATACGCAGTATTTT. Translation: CASSFSDSTDTQYF. V usage is TRBV7-3 and J usage is TRBJ2-3; no clear D. Germline CDR1 SGHTA, CDR2 FQGTGA. This CDR3 contains 14 residues. Trimming shortened V by 3 bases and J by 0 bases, and 7 bases separated the two germline ends.